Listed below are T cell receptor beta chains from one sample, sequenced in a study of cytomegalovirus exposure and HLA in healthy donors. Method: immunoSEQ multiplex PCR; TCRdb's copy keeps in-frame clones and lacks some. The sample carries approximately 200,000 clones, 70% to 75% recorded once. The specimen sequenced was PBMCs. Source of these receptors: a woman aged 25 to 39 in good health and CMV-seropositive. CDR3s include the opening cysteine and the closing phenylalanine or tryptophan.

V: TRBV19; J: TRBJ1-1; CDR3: CASSMSGYTEAFF
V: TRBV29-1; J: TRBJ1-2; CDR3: CSGTGTGTGYGYTF
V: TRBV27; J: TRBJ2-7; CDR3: CASGGRYSYEQYF
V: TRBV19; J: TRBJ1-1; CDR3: CASSMGRVSTEAFF
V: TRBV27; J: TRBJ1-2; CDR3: CASSLAPGTAYGYTF
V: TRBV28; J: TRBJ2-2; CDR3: CASRSRGLREATNTGELFF
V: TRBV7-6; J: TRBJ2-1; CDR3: CASSLSTLYNEQFF
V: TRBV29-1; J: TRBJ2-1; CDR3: CSVDLAGGGNEQFF
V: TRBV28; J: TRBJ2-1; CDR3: CASLDRGVTYNEQFF
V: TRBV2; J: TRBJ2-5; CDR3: CASRGSGGGQETQYF
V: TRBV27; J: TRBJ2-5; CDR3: CASSGQYQETQYF